A single sample is the source of the 31 T cell receptor beta chains below, sequenced in a study of PD-1 blockade in classical Hodgkin lymphoma. No patient escaped relapse after autologous stem cell transplantation, and brentuximab vedotin exposure varied. Only in-frame clones appear in the TCRdb table, and some are missing; sequencing was by immunoSEQ multiplex PCR. Here the sample spans 40,000 or so clones, over 65% being singletons. The sequencing here drew on peripheral blood mononuclear cells (PBMCs), taken at baseline. The receptors stem from a human donor with classical Hodgkin lymphoma.

This chain joins TRBV2 and TRBJ2-7, with D tentatively TRBD1 or TRBD2 (5 bases each). CDR1 SNHLY and CDR2 FYNNEI come from the germline V gene. CDR3 length: 15 residues. CDR3 residues: CARRRDGASAYEQYF. The CDR3, as DNA: TGTGCTCGCCGACGGGACGGTGCTTCGGCCTACGAGCAGTACTTC.

This chain joins TRBV7-6 and TRBJ2-1; TRBD2 matches 7 bases. V shed 5 bases and J 0 bases; nucleotides not matched to a gene: 4. Germline CDR1 and CDR2: SGHVS and FNYEAQ. The CDR3 length is 15 residues. The CDR3 DNA reads TGTGCCAGCAGCACGAGCGGGAACTCCTACAATGAGCAGTTCTTC. Translated, it gives CASSTSGNSYNEQFF.

This clone came up a few times. The chain recombines TRBV7-2 with TRBJ1-4, with a weak D call TRBD1 (6 bases). This CDR3 is built from 14 residues. The V gene's germline CDR1 is SGHTA and CDR2 FQGNSA. Deletions cut 5 bases from V and 8 bases from J, with 15 bases between. Here the CDR3 reads CASSLGTLGEKLFF. For the CDR3, the DNA is TGTGCCAGCAGCCTTGGGACACTCGGAGAAAAACTGTTTTTT.

The genes are TRBV5-1 and TRBJ2-3, with unresolved D. V dropped 0 bases and J dropped 2 bases, with 7 bases sitting between them. The CDR3 is 14 amino acids. Looked up from germline, CDR1 is SGHRS and CDR2 is YFSETQ. The chain's CDR3 is CASSLGANTDTQYF. For the CDR3, the DNA is TGCGCCAGCAGCTTGGGGGCCAACACAGATACGCAGTATTTT.

The chain combines TRBV27 with TRBJ2-1, with a tentative D call TRBD2 (6 bases). The CDR3 contains 12 residues. The germline V and J ends were trimmed by 3 bases and 9 bases, with 9 bases remaining between them. Germline values: CDR1 MNHEY, CDR2 SMNVEV (reference sequence). The CDR3 bases are TGTGCCAGCAGTTTTGGGGGGAGTGAGCAGTTCTTC. It specifies CASSFGGSEQFF.

This rearrangement joins TRBV28 to TRBJ1-2; D gene ambiguous. Germline CDR1 MDHEN, CDR2 SYDVKM. The ends were cut back, 5 bases at V and 7 bases at J, with 23 bases in the middle. This CDR3 is built from 16 residues. The CDR3 spells CASSPPGPSELAGYTF. The CDR3 DNA reads as TGTGCCAGCAGTCCACCGGGCCCCTCGGAACTGGCTGGCTACACCTTC.

This clone was counted a single time. Additional DNA sequences in this sample encode the identical CDR3. V usage is TRBV11-3 and J usage is TRBJ2-2; perhaps TRBD1 as D (6 bases). The CDR3 consists of 15 residues. Germline V gene lookup returns CDR1 SGHNT and CDR2 YENEEA. Trimming cost V 5 bases and J 8 bases, with 18 bases left between them. DNA for the CDR3: TGTGCCAGCAGCCCGCCCTACAGGGATTCGGGGGAGCTGTTTTTT. It specifies CASSPPYRDSGELFF.

This chain links TRBV28 with TRBJ2-7; D is possibly TRBD1 (5 bases). Per the germline V gene, CDR1 is MDHEN and CDR2 is SYDVKM. V lost 4 bases to trimming and J lost 3 bases, with 13 bases between them. The CDR3 runs to 14 residues. The DNA of the CDR3 is TGTGCCAGCAGTTCCCCGGACATATTCTACGAGCAGTACTTC. Its translation is CASSSPDIFYEQYF.

This clone occurred a few times. V usage is TRBV6-5 and J usage is TRBJ2-1; a possible D gene is TRBD1 (6 bases). CDR3 length: 14 amino acids. The germline CDR1 and CDR2 sequences are MNHEY and SVGAGI. Trimming stripped 5 bases from V and 4 bases from J, with 12 bases between. CDR3: CASSPWDTYNEQFF. CDR3 coding DNA: TGTGCCAGCAGTCCCTGGGACACGTACAATGAGCAGTTCTTC.

V gene TRBV28 combines with J gene TRBJ2-7, with D possibly being TRBD1 or TRBD2 (6 bases each). Trimming left V 8 bases short and J 4 bases short, with 18 bases between. From germline, CDR1 is MDHEN and CDR2 SYDVKM. CDR3 length: 14 residues. The CDR3 region has the DNA TGTGCCAGCCATCTGGGGGGCAGATCTTACGAGCAGTACTTC. This sequence encodes CASHLGGRSYEQYF.

V and J are TRBV7-9 and TRBJ1-5; no definite D call. The V gene lost 1 base and the J gene lost 9 bases, with 7 bases spanning the gap. CDR1 SEHNR and CDR2 FQNEAQ come from the germline V gene (reference sequence). This CDR3 is 12 amino acids long. The CDR3 region has the DNA TGTGCCAGCAGCTTAGGGGTGGGGCCCCAGCATTTT. Protein product: CASSLGVGPQHF.

The chain is built from TRBV5-4 and TRBJ2-1, with D hard to call. CDR3 length: 12 amino acids. Trimming cost V 4 bases and J 5 bases, with 7 bases left between them. Germline CDR1 SGHNT, CDR2 YYREEE (reference sequence). The CDR3: CASSVIDNEQFF. The CDR3 DNA reads as TGTGCCAGCAGCGTAATAGACAATGAGCAGTTCTTC.

This chain links TRBV5-6 with TRBJ2-6, with no clear D. Trimming took off 0 bases at V and 1 base at J, with 14 bases between the two ends. The CDR3 covers 18 residues. Germline lookup yields CDR1 SGHDT and CDR2 YYEEEE. The CDR3 DNA reads as TGTGCCAGCAGCTTGGCTCCCTCCGGTGGTTCTGGGGCCAACGTCCTGACTTTC. Translated, it gives CASSLAPSGGSGANVLTF.

This clone appeared a single time. The rearrangement links TRBV7-9 to TRBJ2-6; D is uncertain. Germline V gives CDR1 SEHNR, CDR2 FQNEAQ (reference sequence). The CDR3 is 14 amino acids. V gave up 5 bases and J gave up 4 bases, with 9 bases separating them. The CDR3 bases are TGTGCCAGCAGCCTAGTGCAGGGGGCCAACGTCCTGACTTTC. This translates into CASSLVQGANVLTF.

The chain joins TRBV2 to TRBJ1-1; 8 bases are a match to TRBD1. V trimming: 6 bases; J trimming: 5 bases; junction bases outside the gene matches: 8. Germline lookup yields CDR1 SNHLY and CDR2 FYNNEI. CDR3 length: 14 amino acids. The CDR3 DNA reads TGTGCCAGCAGCAACCGGGACAGGACTACTGAAGCTTTCTTT. Protein: CASSNRDRTTEAFF.

The V call is TRBV20-1, the J call TRBJ2-7, with no clear D. This CDR3 has 11 amino acids. CDR1 and CDR2 (germline): DFQATT, SNEGSKA (reference sequence). Trimming took off 0 bases at V and 6 bases at J, with 6 bases between the two ends. The DNA for the CDR3 is TGCAGTGCTAGAGAAAAGGGCGAGCAGTACTTC. Translating gives CSAREKGEQYF.

The genes are TRBV20-1 and TRBJ2-1; D is uncertain. This CDR3 comprises 11 residues. Germline V gene sequence: CDR1 DFQATT, CDR2 SNEGSKA (reference sequence). V was shortened by 3 bases and J by 7 bases, with 7 bases between the two germline ends. This chain's CDR3 is CSASSGNEQFF. The CDR3 DNA reads TGCAGTGCTAGCTCCGGGAATGAGCAGTTCTTC.

V is TRBV5-6 and J is TRBJ1-1, with no clear D. The length of the CDR3 is 13 residues. The germline V gene has CDR1 SGHDT and CDR2 YYEEEE. The germline V and J ends were trimmed by 0 bases and 0 bases, with 3 bases remaining between them. This CDR3 reads CASSLGVNTEAFF. CDR3 bases: TGTGCCAGCAGCTTGGGAGTGAACACTGAAGCTTTCTTT.

This chain uses TRBV28 with TRBJ2-7, with a tentative D call TRBD1 (6 bases). The CDR3 has 16 residues. CDR1 is MDHEN and CDR2 is SYDVKM in the germline V gene. V was cut by 2 bases and J by 6 bases, with 20 bases left in between. In DNA form, the CDR3 reads TGTGCCAGCAGTTTAGTCCAGGCCACTGGCAGGGGCGAGCAGTACTTC. Encoded protein: CASSLVQATGRGEQYF.

This clone was observed a handful of times. The chain has TRBV11-2 and TRBJ2-1; 7 nucleotides line up with TRBD2. This CDR3 has 19 amino acids. V lost 5 bases to trimming and J lost 7 bases; unmatched junction nucleotides: 23. Germline CDR1 SGHAT, CDR2 FQNNGV. Here the CDR3 DNA reads TGTGCCAGCAGCACTTATTTGGCCCGCGGGAGAAAGAATAGGAATGAGCAGTTCTTC. As protein: CASSTYLARGRKNRNEQFF.

The chain has TRBV10-3 and TRBJ1-1; 10 nucleotides agree with TRBD1. Germline-derived CDR1 and CDR2 are ENHRY and SYGVKD. This CDR3 region has 14 residues. The V and J ends lost 3 bases and 6 bases, in that order; junction bases with no gene match: 4. CDR3 coding DNA: TGTGCCATCAGTGATTACGGGACAGGGGCTGAAGCTTTCTTT. It encodes CAISDYGTGAEAFF.

This chain uses TRBV7-8 with TRBJ2-1; 11 nucleotides line up with TRBD1. The germline V gene encodes CDR1 SGHVS and CDR2 FQNEAQ. The length of the CDR3 is 14 residues. V was clipped by 6 bases and J by 7 bases; unmatched bases: 5. CDR3 DNA: TGTGCCAGCAGGTCCGGGACAGGGGGAAATGAGCAGTTCTTC. Translated: CASRSGTGGNEQFF. Variable domain in full (rest from reference TRBV7-8 and TRBJ2-1): GAGVSQSPRYKVAKRGQDVALRCDPISGHVSLFWYQQALGQGPEFLTYFQNEAQLDKSGLPSDRFFAERPEGSVSTLKIQRTQQEDSAVYLCASRSGTGGNEQFFGPGTRLTVL.

This clone came up a few times. CDR3 nucleotide sequence: TGTGCCAGCAGTGGAATACGGGACTTTCAGCCCCAGCATTTT. The encoded protein is CASSGIRDFQPQHF. This sequence joins TRBV2 and TRBJ1-5; possible D gene TRBD1, 5 bases. CDR1 SNHLY and CDR2 FYNNEI come from the germline V gene. The CDR3 runs to 14 residues. Trimming took off 4 bases at V and 6 bases at J, with 13 bases between the two ends.

The rearrangement links TRBV29-1 to TRBJ2-5; TRBD1 agrees at 9 bases. V trimming: 7 bases; J trimming: 6 bases; junction bases outside the gene matches: 6. This CDR3 is built from 12 residues. Germline V gene data show CDR1 as SQVTM and CDR2 as ANQGSEA. The CDR3 reads CSGSGTGKTQYF. As DNA, the CDR3 is TGCAGCGGCTCCGGGACAGGGAAGACCCAGTACTTC.

V usage is TRBV2 and J usage is TRBJ2-7; D not resolved. The CDR3 has 16 residues. Trimming cost V 6 bases and J 5 bases, with 23 bases left between them. The germline gives CDR1 SNHLY, CDR2 FYNNEI. Written as DNA, the CDR3 is TGTGCCAGCAGCCAAGGCGAGGCGTCCTTCCCAAACGAGCAGTACTTC. Translation: CASSQGEASFPNEQYF.

The CDR3 sequence: CASSQALGNQPQHF. The CDR3 coding sequence is TGCGCCAGCAGCCAAGCTCTCGGCAATCAGCCCCAGCATTTT. The J gene is TRBJ1-5, the V gene TRBV4-3; D remains ambiguous. The germline V gene has CDR1 LGHNA and CDR2 YSLEER. The CDR3 extends over 14 amino acids. Trimming shortened V by 1 base and J by 2 bases, and 6 bases separated the two germline ends.

This chain links TRBV28 with TRBJ2-7; TRBD2 agrees at 8 bases. The germline V gene encodes CDR1 MDHEN and CDR2 SYDVKM. Losses at the gene ends were 2 bases for V and 1 base for J; bases not matched to a gene: 4. This CDR3 is built from 15 residues. CDR3 nucleotide sequence: TGTGCCAGCAGTTTAGCCGGGACTAGATCCTACGAGCAGTACTTC. Protein product: CASSLAGTRSYEQYF.

The gene calls are TRBV5-1 and TRBJ2-1; D possibly corresponds to TRBD1 (6 bases). V shed 1 base and J shed 1 base, with 12 bases lying between them. Germline CDR1 SGHRS, CDR2 YFSETQ. The CDR3 is 16 residues long. The CDR3 coding sequence is TGCGCCAGCAGCTTGATCGGACAGCCGTCCTACAATGAGCAGTTCTTC. It codes for CASSLIGQPSYNEQFF. The full variable domain, with the rest looked up from reference TRBV5-1 and TRBJ2-1, is KAGVTQTPRYLIKTRGQQVTLSCSPISGHRSVSWYQQTPGQGLQFLFEYFSETQRNKGNFPGRFSGRQFSNSRSEMNVSTLELGDSALYLCASSLIGQPSYNEQFFGPGTRLTVL.

The genes are TRBV5-1 and TRBJ1-1; weak D call: TRBD1 (5 bases). CDR1 and CDR2 from the germline V gene are SGHRS and YFSETQ. The V end was cut by 0 bases, the J end by 8 bases, with 14 bases between. This CDR3 is built from 14 residues. The DNA of the CDR3 is TGCGCCAGCAGCTTGGGAGGGACTTTCGTGGAAGCTTTCTTT. Translated: CASSLGGTFVEAFF.

V and J are TRBV7-6 and TRBJ1-1; D not certain. This CDR3 is 13 amino acids long. Trimming took 5 bases from V and 1 from J, leaving 8 bases between them. Per germline, CDR1 SGHVS and CDR2 FNYEAQ. Here the CDR3 reads CASSEQQNTEAFF. The CDR3, as DNA: TGTGCCAGCAGCGAACAACAGAACACTGAAGCTTTCTTT.

As regards this clone: One end of the junction varies from germline; a read error may be responsible. The same CDR3 can be traced to other DNA sequences in this sample. The chain couples TRBV2 to TRBJ2-3, with 12 positions matching TRBD2. The germline V gene encodes CDR1 SNHLY and CDR2 FYNNEI. The CDR3 sequence is 17 residues long. The CDR3 protein is CASSEGILAGGPDTQYF. The CDR3 region has the DNA TGTGCCAGTAGTGAAGGTATTCTAGCGGGAGGGCCAGATACGCAGTATTTT.